Given below is one TCR beta chain in context. This entry is derived from a study of blood T cell repertoires in COVID-19. The CDR3 consists of 14 residues. Germline CDR1 is LNHNV and CDR2 is YYDKDF (reference sequence). V was cut by 0 bases and J by 6 bases, with 9 bases left in between. In the study's own analysis: Amplified reference gene primers provided the basis for estimating nucleated cell counts. Only in-frame clones appear in the TCRdb table, and some are missing; sequencing was by immunoSEQ multiplex PCR. The V and J calls and clone size come from that table; D and trimming were worked out from the DNA. The sample carries under 350,000 clones, around four fifths recorded once.

The sequence derives from a man between 60 and 75 years old who had recovered from COVID-19. The sample consisted of peripheral blood. The chain uses TRBV15 and TRBJ1-3; D is uncertain. The CDR3, as DNA: TGTGCCACCAGCAGAGATCCCCTTCTAAACACCATATATTTT. As protein: CATSRDPLLNTIYF.